This paragraph covers one T cell receptor (beta chain) sequence. The antigen remains undetermined. Time point reported: persistent/refractory GD, antithyroid drugs over 5 years with positive TRAb. The TCR library used RNA extracted from PBMCs. All patients originated from an endocrinology department located in Xi'an, China. iRepertoire HTBI primers and Arm-PCR of CDR3 regions built TCR beta libraries. TCRdb fed the multiplex PCR reads into MiXCR, producing one record per CDR3 protein. The sample records about 660,000 distinct CDR3 sequences, around 32% being singletons. This record comes from a study of regulatory T cells in long-lasting Graves disease. Study-level findings and limits: Peripheral blood, not thyroid tissue, was the sole material studied.

In germline, CDR1 is SGDLS, CDR2 YYNGEE. Trimming removed 4 bases at V and 5 bases at J, with 21 bases between. CDR3 length: 16 residues. The input for sequencing was peripheral blood mononuclear cells (PBMCs), taken when the disease was refractory, from a patient treated with antithyroid drugs. This receptor was identified in a female donor with Graves disease. The J gene is TRBJ1-2, the V gene TRBV9; possible D gene TRBD1, 5 bases. The CDR3 bases are TGTGCCAGCAGCACTAGACTGGGAGGGGATACTTATGGCTACACCTTC. Translating it yields CASSTRLGGDTYGYTF.